Below, 22 T cell receptor beta chains from the same sample are listed, as sequenced in a study of CD8 T cells in Susac syndrome. Random hexamers were used to reverse transcribe the RNA input (about 0.5 to 1 ug). TCRdb analysed the immunoSEQ multiplex PCR reads with MiXCR anew, one entry per CDR3 protein. The sample carries 250,000 or so distinct CDR3 sequences, just over 90% recorded once. The material sequenced was CD4+ T cells from PBMCs. The source of these receptors is a human donor with multiple sclerosis.

V gene TRBV12-3 or TRBV12-4 combines with J gene TRBJ1-1; D is uncertain. The CDR3 sequence is 15 residues long. Trimming cost V 2 bases and J 1 base, with 11 bases left between them. The CDR3 region is CASSLTPSGNTEAFF. The DNA of the CDR3 is TGTGCCAGCAGTTTAACTCCCTCGGGGAACACTGAAGCTTTCTTT.

This clonotype was observed a single time. This rearrangement joins TRBV25-1 to TRBJ1-1; D not certain. The CDR3 has 14 amino acids. Per the germline V gene, CDR1 is MGHDK and CDR2 is SYGVNS. Trimming shortened V by 6 bases and J by 6 bases, and 17 bases separated the two germline ends. In DNA form, the CDR3 reads TGTGCCAGCAGGGGAATTGGGGTTTGGGCTGAAGCTTTCTTT. This gives the protein CASRGIGVWAEAFF.

This clonotype is a singleton in its sample. The chain is built from TRBV3-1 and TRBJ2-1, with 11 bases identical to TRBD2. The CDR3 spans 16 residues. Germline CDR1 reads LGHDT; CDR2 reads YNNKEL (reference sequence). The J segment lost 8 bases and the V segment lost 0 bases, leaving 6 bases of the junction unmatched. DNA for the CDR3: TGTGCCAGCAGCCAAGATGGGACTAGCGGATTCTATGAGCAGTTCTTC. This gives the protein CASSQDGTSGFYEQFF.

This chain uses TRBV28 with TRBJ2-7; 9 bases map to TRBD1. This CDR3 is built from 15 residues. The V gene's germline CDR1 is MDHEN and CDR2 SYDVKM. Trimming at V came to 3 bases and at J to 5 bases, leaving 8 bases not matched to a gene. The chain's CDR3 is CASSFHGQGRNEQYF. Here the CDR3 DNA reads TGTGCCAGCAGTTTCCATGGACAGGGGCGAAACGAGCAGTACTTC.

This clonotype occurred once. This rearrangement joins TRBV28 to TRBJ1-6; TRBD1 might be the D (5 bases). V was trimmed by 5 bases and J by 5 bases, leaving 10 bases between them. Germline CDR1 MDHEN, CDR2 SYDVKM. The CDR3 length is 14 residues. The CDR3 DNA reads TGTGCCAGCAGTGTCGGGACTAATAATTCACCCCTCCACTTT. It is translated as CASSVGTNNSPLHF.

This chain joins TRBV18 and TRBJ2-5; perhaps TRBD1 as D (5 bases). Germline CDR1 reads KGHSH; CDR2 reads LQKENI. This CDR3 is built from 14 residues. Trimming pared 3 bases from V and 1 base from J, leaving 9 bases between. The CDR3 loop reads CASSPGRGQETQYF. CDR3 sequence (DNA): TGTGCCAGCTCACCCGGAAGGGGCCAAGAGACCCAGTACTTC.

The chain combines TRBV7-3 with TRBJ2-2; no definite D call. V was cut by 1 base and J by 2 bases, with 5 bases left in between. Germline V gene lookup returns CDR1 SGHTA and CDR2 FQGTGA. The CDR3 contains 14 residues. The CDR3 region is CASSLNPNTGELFF. As DNA, the CDR3 is TGTGCCAGCAGCTTAAATCCCAACACCGGGGAGCTGTTTTTT.

The rearrangement joins TRBV7-3 to TRBJ2-3; no clear D gene. The CDR3 is 14 residues long. Trimming shortened V by 3 bases and J by 2 bases, and 9 bases separated the two germline ends. Germline loops: CDR1 SGHTA, CDR2 FQGTGA. The CDR3 region is CASSFARNTDTQYF. The CDR3 DNA is TGTGCCAGCAGCTTCGCCCGAAACACAGATACGCAGTATTTT.

This clonotype was observed once. The rearrangement uses TRBV9 and TRBJ1-3; possibly TRBD1 for D (5 bases). Germline V lookup: CDR1 SGDLS, CDR2 YYNGEE. V was trimmed by 3 bases and J by 0 bases, leaving 13 bases between them. CDR3 length equals 16 residues. CDR3 sequence (DNA): TGTGCCAGCAGCGCACAGGTAGGGAACTCTGGAAACACCATATATTTT. This sequence encodes CASSAQVGNSGNTIYF. The complete variable domain, with remaining parts taken from reference TRBV9 and TRBJ1-3, reads DSGVTQTPKHLITATGQRVTLRCSPRSGDLSVYWYQQSLDQGLQFLIQYYNGEERAKGNILERFSAQQFPDLHSELNLSSLELGDSALYFCASSAQVGNSGNTIYFGEGSWLTVV.

This clonotype appeared a single time. This rearrangement joins TRBV11-2 to TRBJ1-2, with unresolved D. This CDR3 has 12 residues. Germline V gene data show CDR1 as SGHAT and CDR2 as FQNNGV. Trimming removed 4 bases from V and 4 bases from J, with 7 bases in between. The CDR3 sequence is CASSSEVYGYTF. The CDR3 bases are TGTGCCAGCAGCTCCGAGGTCTATGGCTACACCTTC.

Only one count was recorded for this clonotype. This sequence joins TRBV5-1 and TRBJ1-2; weak D call: TRBD1 (5 bases). Germline loops: CDR1 SGHRS, CDR2 YFSETQ. V lost 4 bases and J lost 6, with 19 bases in between. The CDR3 has 15 residues. Written as DNA, the CDR3 is TGCGCCAGCAGCCTCCAGGAGGGTGCGGGACATGGCTACACCTTC. Protein product: CASSLQEGAGHGYTF.

The chain has TRBV12-3 or TRBV12-4 and TRBJ2-1, with D perhaps matching TRBD2 (5 bases). Trimming pared 7 bases from V and 5 bases from J, leaving 12 bases between. The CDR3 totals 13 residues. CDR3 nucleotides: TGTGCCAGCACCTCGGGATTCCACAATGAGCAGTTCTTC. Its translation is CASTSGFHNEQFF.

This clonotype has only a few counts. The rearrangement uses TRBV20-1 and TRBJ2-1; the D call may be TRBD1 or TRBD2 (6 bases each). The CDR3 sequence is 13 residues long. Deletions cut 3 bases from V and 2 bases from J, with 8 bases between. The germline V gene has CDR1 DFQATT and CDR2 SNEGSKA (reference sequence). The CDR3 reads CSASGGAYNEQFF. The DNA for the CDR3 is TGCAGTGCTAGCGGGGGCGCCTACAATGAGCAGTTCTTC.

The V gene is TRBV11-2, the J gene TRBJ2-5; tentative D call: TRBD2 (6 bases). From germline, CDR1 is SGHAT and CDR2 FQNNGV. Trimming left V 5 bases short and J 3 bases short, with 10 bases between. The CDR3 loop spans 13 amino acids. Here the CDR3 reads CASSHRGKETQYF. The CDR3 DNA follows: TGTGCCAGCAGCCATCGGGGGAAAGAGACCCAGTACTTC.

The chain recombines TRBV24-1 with TRBJ2-5; TRBD1 matches 10 bases. J gave up 1 base and V 4 bases, and 2 bases lay outside the gene matches. In germline, CDR1 is KGHDR, CDR2 SFDVKD. The CDR3 loop spans 15 amino acids. The CDR3: CATSEGTGAQETQYF. The CDR3 coding sequence is TGTGCCACCAGTGAAGGGACAGGGGCCCAAGAGACCCAGTACTTC.

V and J are TRBV27 and TRBJ2-1, with TRBD2 matching over 12 bases. The CDR3 spans 18 residues. J was trimmed by 4 bases and V by 3 bases; bases with no gene match: 10. CDR1 and CDR2 from the germline V gene are MNHEY and SMNVEV (reference sequence). The CDR3 sequence is CASSFGLAGGPRYNEQFF. The CDR3, as DNA: TGTGCCAGCAGTTTTGGGCTAGCGGGAGGGCCTAGGTACAATGAGCAGTTCTTC.

In nucleotides, the CDR3 is TGTGCCAGCAGCTTAGAGGCAGGGGTTTTCACTGAAGCTTTCTTT. This encodes CASSLEAGVFTEAFF. The chain links TRBV11-2 to TRBJ1-1, with a possible D match to TRBD1 (6 bases). The V end was cut by 0 bases, the J end by 4 bases, with 12 bases between. Per germline, CDR1 SGHAT and CDR2 FQNNGV. CDR3 length: 15 residues.

V and J are TRBV20-1 and TRBJ2-7; 7 nucleotides align to TRBD2. Per the germline V gene, CDR1 is DFQATT and CDR2 is SNEGSKA (reference sequence). The CDR3 loop spans 14 amino acids. V lost 3 bases and J lost 5; bases outside the gene matches: 10. CDR3 sequence: CSASSRARGDEQYF. CDR3 coding DNA: TGCAGTGCTAGTTCGCGGGCACGGGGGGACGAGCAGTACTTC.

The chain employs TRBV4-1 and TRBJ1-2; the D is unclear. CDR1 is MGHRA, CDR2 YSYEKL, per germline. Trimming cost V 5 bases and J 2 bases, with 12 bases left between them. The CDR3 totals 14 residues. The CDR3 DNA follows: TGCGCCAGCAGCTCGGAACTTGGGAACTATGGCTACACCTTC. Protein product: CASSSELGNYGYTF.

The chain carries TRBV5-6 and TRBJ2-7, with D possibly being TRBD2 (5 bases). The CDR3 is made up of 15 amino acids. The V end was cut by 1 base, the J end by 2 bases, with 13 bases between. Germline-derived CDR1 and CDR2 are SGHDT and YYEEEE. CDR3 protein: CASSLLDFSPYEQYF. The CDR3 nucleotides read TGTGCCAGCAGCTTGCTGGACTTCTCCCCCTACGAGCAGTACTTC.

The genes are TRBV7-8 and TRBJ1-2; maybe TRBD1 (6 bases). Germline CDR1 SGHVS, CDR2 FQNEAQ. This CDR3 has 16 residues. V was pared by 1 base and J by 6 bases, with 18 bases between. As DNA, the CDR3 is TGTGCCAGCAGCTTAGACTCTCCGGGGGCGCAAGATGGCTACACCTTC. This translates into CASSLDSPGAQDGYTF.

The V call is TRBV20-1, the J call TRBJ2-5; D may be TRBD2 (6 bases). The CDR3 is made up of 14 amino acids. Trimming shortened V by 6 bases and J by 4 bases, and 18 bases separated the two germline ends. From germline, CDR1 is DFQATT and CDR2 SNEGSKA (reference sequence). The CDR3, as DNA: TGCAGTGCCCTCGCCCGGCTAGCGCCAGAGACCCAGTACTTC. It translates to CSALARLAPETQYF.